This record looks at one T cell receptor beta chain sequence and its context. V was pared by 2 bases and J by 3 bases, with 15 bases between. Looked up from germline, CDR1 is LNHDA and CDR2 is SQIVND (reference sequence). The CDR3 contains 16 residues. This specimen belongs to a study of siplizumab effects on memory and regulatory T cells. Only in-frame clones appear in the TCRdb table, and some are missing; sequencing was by immunoSEQ multiplex PCR. Among 90,000 to 95,000 clones listed, approximately 97% were seen once. The specimen was naive CD4+ T cells sorted from blood. This clonotype was obtained from a human donor in good health. V is TRBV19 and J is TRBJ2-3; TRBD2 is a possible D gene (6 bases). The CDR3 reads CASSIKFPGSTDTQYF. CDR3 in DNA: TGTGCCAGTAGTATAAAGTTTCCCGGGAGTACAGATACGCAGTATTTT.